This T cell receptor (beta chain) was recorded in a study of shared clonotypes between healthy human individuals. V was clipped by 1 base and J by 0 bases, with 13 bases between them. The CDR3 extends over 17 amino acids. Germline V gives CDR1 SGHTA, CDR2 FQGNSA. Researchers divided each subset's genomic DNA evenly across several immunoSEQ plates. Each sorted subset replicate got 200 ng genomic DNA, tens of thousands of genomes. Sequencing was performed with immunoSEQ multiplex PCR; in TCRdb, only in-frame clones are kept and a portion is missing. The sample yields about 2,500,000 clones, 85% to 95% seen once.

Sequencing was done on a sample of naive CD4+ T cells sorted from blood. This sample's subset: CD45RA+ positively selected. The gene calls are TRBV7-2 and TRBJ2-1; D tentatively fits TRBD1 or TRBD2 (6 bases each). The TCR was taken from a man in his late teens or twenties in good health. In DNA form, the CDR3 reads TGTGCCAGCAGCTTAGGTTGGGGGGCTCCCTCCTACAATGAGCAGTTCTTC. Translation: CASSLGWGAPSYNEQFF.